This TCR beta chain was retrieved from a study of CD8 T cells in ankylosing spondylitis. Study-level findings and limits: Among TCR beta sequences, a motif of eight highly homologous variants appeared characteristic of ankylosing spondylitis blood.

This clonotype was detected ten times or more. Its antigen is not known. Germline CDR1 is SNHLY and CDR2 is FYNNEI. This CDR3 is 15 amino acids long. Deletions cut 1 base from V and 7 bases from J, with 14 bases between. TCR beta libraries were made by quantitative 5'-RACE with molecular barcodes. MiXCR was run by TCRdb on the 5' RACE reads, yielding one entry per CDR3 protein. The data contain approximately 180,000 distinct CDR3 sequences, around a sixth of them singletons. The sample comprised blood, either unsorted or a sorted T cell fraction (not recorded which). V gene TRBV2 combines with J gene TRBJ1-5; no clear D gene. This TCR derives from a male donor aged 5-29 years with ankylosing spondylitis or in good health (not recorded which). The CDR3 loop is CASSEGPESGQPQHF. Here the CDR3 DNA reads TGTGCCAGCAGTGAAGGACCGGAAAGCGGGCAGCCCCAGCATTTT.